Here is one TCR beta chain with its context. Its antigen remains unidentified. The sample is drawn from a study of shared clonotypes between healthy human individuals. Notes on the study in general: Represented diversity (both genetic and exposure-history) was limited by the small number of donors. Blood was the sole source, and tissue repertoires probably differ.

The repertoire was sequenced with immunoSEQ multiplex PCR; TCRdb's copy has only in-frame clones and lacks some. The table shows approximately 530,000 clones, with about 96% occurring only once. This receptor was identified in a woman aged 25 to 45 in good health. Input material: naive CD4+ T cells sorted from blood. The sample's subset: CD45RA+ positively selected.

The CDR3 DNA is TGTGCCAGCAGCTTAGTTTTGGGAGCTCCAGAGACCCAGTACTTC. The encoded protein is CASSLVLGAPETQYF. The chain uses TRBV11-2 and TRBJ2-5, with D possibly TRBD2 on 5 matching bases. The CDR3 consists of 15 residues. Per the germline V gene, CDR1 is SGHAT and CDR2 is FQNNGV. Between the trimmed V and J ends, which lost 1 base and 4 bases, there was a span of 13 bases.